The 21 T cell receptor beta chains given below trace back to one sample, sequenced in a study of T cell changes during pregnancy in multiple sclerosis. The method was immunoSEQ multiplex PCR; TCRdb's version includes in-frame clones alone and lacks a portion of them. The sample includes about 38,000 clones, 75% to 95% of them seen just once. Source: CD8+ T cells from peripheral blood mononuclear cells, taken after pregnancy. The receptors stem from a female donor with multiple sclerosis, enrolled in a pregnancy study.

The CDR3 sequence: CASRDRAYGYTF. In nucleotides, the CDR3 is TGTGCCAGCAGGGACAGGGCCTATGGCTACACCTTC. The chain combines TRBV9 with TRBJ1-2; TRBD1 matches at 8 bases. In germline, CDR1 is SGDLS, CDR2 YYNGEE. The CDR3 totals 12 residues. Trimming took 5 bases from V and 4 from J; bases not matched to a gene: 1. The full variable domain, in which reference TRBV9 and TRBJ1-2 provide the parts outside the CDR3, is DSGVTQTPKHLITATGQRVTLRCSPRSGDLSVYWYQQSLDQGLQFLIQYYNGEERAKGNILERFSAQQFPDLHSELNLSSLELGDSALYFCASRDRAYGYTFGSGTRLTVV.

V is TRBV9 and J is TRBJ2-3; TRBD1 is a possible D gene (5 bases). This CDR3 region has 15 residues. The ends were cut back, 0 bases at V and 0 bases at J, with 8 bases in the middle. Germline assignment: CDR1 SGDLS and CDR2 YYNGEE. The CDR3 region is CASSVEGVSTDTQYF. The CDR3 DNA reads TGTGCCAGCAGCGTAGAAGGGGTTAGCACAGATACGCAGTATTTT.

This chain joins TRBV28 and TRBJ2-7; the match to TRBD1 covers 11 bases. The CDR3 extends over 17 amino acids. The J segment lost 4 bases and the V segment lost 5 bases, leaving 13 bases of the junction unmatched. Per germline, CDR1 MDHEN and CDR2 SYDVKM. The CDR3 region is CASSTQTWGQGVYEQYF. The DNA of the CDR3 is TGTGCCAGCAGTACCCAGACGTGGGGACAGGGGGTATACGAGCAGTACTTC. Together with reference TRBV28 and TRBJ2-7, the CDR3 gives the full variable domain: DVKVTQSSRYLVKRTGEKVFLECVQDMDHENMFWYRQDPGLGLRLIYFSYDVKMKEKGDIPEGYSVSREKKERFSLILESASTNQTSMYLCASSTQTWGQGVYEQYFGPGTRLTVT.

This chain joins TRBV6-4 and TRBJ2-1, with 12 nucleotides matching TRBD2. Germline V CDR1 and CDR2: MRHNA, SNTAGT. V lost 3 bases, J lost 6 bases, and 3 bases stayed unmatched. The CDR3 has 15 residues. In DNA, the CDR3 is TGTGCCAGCAGTGAAGCACTAGCGGGGGGCAATGAGCAGTTCTTC. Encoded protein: CASSEALAGGNEQFF.

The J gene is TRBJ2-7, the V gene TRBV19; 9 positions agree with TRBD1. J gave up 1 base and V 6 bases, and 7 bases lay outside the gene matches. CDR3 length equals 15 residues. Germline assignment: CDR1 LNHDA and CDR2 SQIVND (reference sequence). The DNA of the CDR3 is TGTGCCAGTAGCTGGAGGGGACAGGGTTCCTACGAGCAGTACTTC. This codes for CASSWRGQGSYEQYF.

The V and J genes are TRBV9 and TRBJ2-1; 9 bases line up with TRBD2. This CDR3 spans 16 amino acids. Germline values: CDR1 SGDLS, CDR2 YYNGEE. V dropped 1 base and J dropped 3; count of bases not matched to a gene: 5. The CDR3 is CASSVYRLADYNEQFF. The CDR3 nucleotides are TGTGCCAGCAGCGTATACCGACTAGCGGACTACAATGAGCAGTTCTTC.

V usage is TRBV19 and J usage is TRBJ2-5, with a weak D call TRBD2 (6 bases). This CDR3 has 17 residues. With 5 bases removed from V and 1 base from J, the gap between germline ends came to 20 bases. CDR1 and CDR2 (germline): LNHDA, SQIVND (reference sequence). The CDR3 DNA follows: TGTGCCAGTAGTGAGTCCTGGGACTTCCCCCTCCAAGAGACCCAGTACTTC. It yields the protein CASSESWDFPLQETQYF.

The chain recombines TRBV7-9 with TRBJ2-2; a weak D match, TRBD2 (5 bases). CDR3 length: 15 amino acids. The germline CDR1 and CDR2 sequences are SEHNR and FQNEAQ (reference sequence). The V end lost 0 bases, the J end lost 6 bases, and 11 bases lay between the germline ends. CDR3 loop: CASSLAGEGAGELFF. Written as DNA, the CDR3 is TGTGCCAGCAGCTTAGCGGGAGAAGGAGCCGGGGAGCTGTTTTTT.

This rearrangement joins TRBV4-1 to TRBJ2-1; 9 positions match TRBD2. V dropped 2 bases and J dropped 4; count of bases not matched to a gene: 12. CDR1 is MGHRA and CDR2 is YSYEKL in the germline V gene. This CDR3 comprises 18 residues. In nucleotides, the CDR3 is TGCGCCAGCAGCCAAAGGTTTCCCCTAGCGGGGATATACAATGAGCAGTTCTTC. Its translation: CASSQRFPLAGIYNEQFF.

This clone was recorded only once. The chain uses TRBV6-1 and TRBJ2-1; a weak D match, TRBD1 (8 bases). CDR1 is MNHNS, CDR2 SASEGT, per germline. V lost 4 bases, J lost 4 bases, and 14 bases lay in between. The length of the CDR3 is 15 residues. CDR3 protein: CASSGGQGGYNEQFF. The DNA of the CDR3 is TGTGCCAGCAGTGGAGGACAGGGAGGGTACAATGAGCAGTTCTTC.

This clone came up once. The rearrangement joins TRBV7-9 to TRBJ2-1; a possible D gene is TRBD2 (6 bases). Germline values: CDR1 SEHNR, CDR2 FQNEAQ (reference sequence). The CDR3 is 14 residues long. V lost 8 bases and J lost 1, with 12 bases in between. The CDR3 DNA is TGTGCCAGCCAAAGGAGGGATTCCTACAATGAGCAGTTCTTC. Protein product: CASQRRDSYNEQFF.

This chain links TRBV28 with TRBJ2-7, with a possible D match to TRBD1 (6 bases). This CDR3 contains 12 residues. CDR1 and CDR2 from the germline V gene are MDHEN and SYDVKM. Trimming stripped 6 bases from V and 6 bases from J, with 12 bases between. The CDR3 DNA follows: TGTGCCAGCAGCCCCGGACAGTTCGAGCAGTACTTC. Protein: CASSPGQFEQYF.

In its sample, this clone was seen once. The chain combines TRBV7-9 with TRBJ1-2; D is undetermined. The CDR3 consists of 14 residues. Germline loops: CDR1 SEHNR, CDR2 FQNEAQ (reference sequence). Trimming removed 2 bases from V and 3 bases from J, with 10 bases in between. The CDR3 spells CASSLREGDYGYTF. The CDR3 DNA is TGTGCCAGCAGCTTAAGGGAGGGTGACTATGGCTACACCTTC.

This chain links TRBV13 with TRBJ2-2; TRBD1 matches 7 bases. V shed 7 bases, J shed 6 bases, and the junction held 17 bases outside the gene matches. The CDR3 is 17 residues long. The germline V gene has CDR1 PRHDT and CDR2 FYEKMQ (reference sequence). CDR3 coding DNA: TGTGCCAGCACCGGACAGGTCGAGGTAGGGCACGCCGGGGAGCTGTTTTTT. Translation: CASTGQVEVGHAGELFF.

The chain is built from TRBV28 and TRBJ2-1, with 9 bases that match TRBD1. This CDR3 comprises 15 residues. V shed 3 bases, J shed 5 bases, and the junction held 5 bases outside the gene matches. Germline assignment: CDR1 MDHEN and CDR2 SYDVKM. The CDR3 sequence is CASSLVGQGNNEQFF. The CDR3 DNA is TGTGCCAGCAGTTTGGTGGGACAGGGAAACAATGAGCAGTTCTTC. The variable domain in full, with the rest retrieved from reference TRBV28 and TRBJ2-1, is DVKVTQSSRYLVKRTGEKVFLECVQDMDHENMFWYRQDPGLGLRLIYFSYDVKMKEKGDIPEGYSVSREKKERFSLILESASTNQTSMYLCASSLVGQGNNEQFFGPGTRLTVL.

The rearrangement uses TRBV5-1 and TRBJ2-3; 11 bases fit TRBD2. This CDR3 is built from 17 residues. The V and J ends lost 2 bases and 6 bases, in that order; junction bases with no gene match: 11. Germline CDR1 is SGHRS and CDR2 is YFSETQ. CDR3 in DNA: TGCGCCAGCAGCTTCCGCCCACTAGCGGGAGTGTCCGATACGCAGTATTTT. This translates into CASSFRPLAGVSDTQYF.

CDR3 protein: CASSLGLAVTYEQYF. CDR3 DNA sequence: TGTGCCAGCAGCCTTGGACTAGCGGTGACCTACGAGCAGTACTTC. V gene TRBV27 combines with J gene TRBJ2-7; 10 positions match TRBD2. Germline V lookup: CDR1 MNHEY, CDR2 SMNVEV (reference sequence). Germline trimming cut 6 bases from V and 2 bases from J; bases unmatched to any gene: 7. The CDR3 runs 15 residues.

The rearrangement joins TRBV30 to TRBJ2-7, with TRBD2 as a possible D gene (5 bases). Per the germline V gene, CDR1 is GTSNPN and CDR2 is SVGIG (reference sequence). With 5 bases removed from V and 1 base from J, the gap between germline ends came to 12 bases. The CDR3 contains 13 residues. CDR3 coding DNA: TGTGCCTGGTCTCTGGGAGCTTCCTACGAGCAGTACTTC. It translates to CAWSLGASYEQYF.

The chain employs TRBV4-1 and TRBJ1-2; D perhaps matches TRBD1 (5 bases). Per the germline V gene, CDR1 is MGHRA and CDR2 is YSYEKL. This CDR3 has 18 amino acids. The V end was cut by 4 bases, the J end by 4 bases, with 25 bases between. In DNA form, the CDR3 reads TGCGCCAGCAGCCCTCTTGCTGGCAGGGAAGGAAGAAGCTATGGCTACACCTTC. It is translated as CASSPLAGREGRSYGYTF.

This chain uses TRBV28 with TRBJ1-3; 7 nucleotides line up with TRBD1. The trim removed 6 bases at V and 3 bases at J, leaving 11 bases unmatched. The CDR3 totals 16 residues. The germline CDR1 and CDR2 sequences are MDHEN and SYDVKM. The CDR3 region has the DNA TGTGCCAGCAGGGGAGACAGGGTATTAGTTGGAAACACCATATATTTT. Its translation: CASRGDRVLVGNTIYF.

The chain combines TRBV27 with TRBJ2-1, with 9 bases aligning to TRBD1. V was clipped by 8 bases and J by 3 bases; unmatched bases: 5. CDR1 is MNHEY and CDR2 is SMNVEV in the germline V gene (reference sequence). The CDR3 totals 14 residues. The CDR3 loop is CASGWTGVYNEQFF. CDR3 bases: TGTGCCAGCGGCTGGACAGGGGTCTACAATGAGCAGTTCTTC.